Below, 25 T cell receptor beta chains from the same sample are listed, as sequenced in a study of blood T cell repertoires in COVID-19. Measured with immunoSEQ multiplex PCR; TCRdb has only the in-frame clones, and not every one. The sample lists about 150,000 clones; roughly 80% were seen once. The sequenced material came from peripheral blood. Receptor source: a man aged 65 to 79 with acute or convalescent COVID-19.

The rearrangement uses TRBV6-5 and TRBJ2-1; 9 bases map to TRBD1. Looked up from germline, CDR1 is MNHEY and CDR2 is SVGAGI. The junction had 7 bases not matched to a gene; V was cut back by 4 bases and J by 3 bases. The CDR3 spans 16 residues. The CDR3 DNA reads as TGTGCCAGCAGTTCCGAGGGACAGGGATACTACAATGAGCAGTTCTTC. Its translation is CASSSEGQGYYNEQFF.

CDR3 bases: TGTGCCAGCAGTGAATCCCATAACTATGGCTACACCTTC. It specifies CASSESHNYGYTF. This rearrangement joins TRBV2 to TRBJ1-2; D not certain. CDR1 and CDR2 (germline): SNHLY, FYNNEI. The V end lost 2 bases, the J end lost 1 base, and 5 bases lay between the germline ends. CDR3 length equals 13 residues.

The chain links TRBV4-2 to TRBJ1-2; 8 nucleotides align to TRBD1. Germline loops: CDR1 LGHNA, CDR2 YNFKEQ. The CDR3 is 15 residues long. With 0 bases clipped from V and 4 bases from J, the junction kept 4 bases outside the gene matches. The CDR3 reads CASSQEQGEGYGYTF. Here the CDR3 DNA reads TGTGCCAGCAGCCAAGAACAGGGGGAGGGCTATGGCTACACCTTC.

The rearrangement joins TRBV7-2 to TRBJ2-2; 8 positions agree with TRBD2. Germline CDR1 reads SGHTA; CDR2 reads FQGNSA. The junction had 8 bases not matched to a gene; V was cut back by 5 bases and J by 3 bases. The length of the CDR3 is 16 residues. CDR3 loop: CASSTRGGDHTGELFF. The CDR3 coding sequence is TGTGCCAGCAGCACCCGGGGGGGGGATCACACCGGGGAGCTGTTTTTT. The variable domain in full, with the rest retrieved from reference TRBV7-2 and TRBJ2-2, is GAGVSQSPSNKVTEKGKDVELRCDPISGHTALYWYRQSLGQGLEFLIYFQGNSAPDKSGLPSDRFSAERTGGSVSTLTIQRTQQEDSAVYLCASSTRGGDHTGELFFGEGSRLTVL.

The V gene is TRBV7-9, the J gene TRBJ1-1, with unresolved D. V was clipped by 1 base and J by 4 bases, with 7 bases between them. The CDR3 totals 13 residues. Per the germline V gene, CDR1 is SEHNR and CDR2 is FQNEAQ (reference sequence). The CDR3 region has the DNA TGTGCCAGCAGCTTAGATCTTGTCACTGAAGCTTTCTTT. Translated, it gives CASSLDLVTEAFF.

This clone was seen a single time. The chain recombines TRBV5-1 with TRBJ1-5; TRBD1 is a possible D gene (6 bases). The CDR3 is made up of 14 amino acids. Germline V gene lookup returns CDR1 SGHRS and CDR2 YFSETQ. Trimming took 7 bases from V and 5 from J, leaving 16 bases between them. The CDR3, as DNA: TGCGCCAGCTCCACAGGGAAACCCGATCAGCCCCAGCATTTT. It is translated as CASSTGKPDQPQHF.

The chain employs TRBV4-2 and TRBJ1-2, with unresolved D. V was clipped by 0 bases and J by 8 bases, with 19 bases between them. The CDR3 length is 16 residues. Per the germline V gene, CDR1 is LGHNA and CDR2 is YNFKEQ. For the CDR3, the DNA is TGTGCCAGCAGCCAAGATCGGTGGGCGGGGTCGGGAGGCTACACCTTC. As protein: CASSQDRWAGSGGYTF.

This clone is a singleton in its sample. V gene TRBV28 combines with J gene TRBJ1-1; TRBD1 matches at 7 bases. The trim removed 6 bases at V and 10 bases at J, leaving 5 bases unmatched. Germline CDR1 MDHEN, CDR2 SYDVKM. The CDR3 is made up of 11 amino acids. This chain's CDR3 is CASSIQGVAFF. The CDR3 DNA reads as TGTGCCAGCAGCATTCAGGGGGTAGCTTTCTTT.

The chain links TRBV29-1 to TRBJ2-7; TRBD2 is a possible D gene (5 bases). This CDR3 spans 13 amino acids. Germline assignment: CDR1 SQVTM and CDR2 ANQGSEA. V was clipped by 4 bases and J by 4 bases, with 14 bases between them. The CDR3 region has the DNA TGCAGCGTTGGTACGGGGTATGGTTACGAGCAGTACTTC. It translates to CSVGTGYGYEQYF.

This clone came up a few times. The chain recombines TRBV10-1 with TRBJ1-2; the D is unclear. The CDR3 is made up of 13 amino acids. The germline CDR1 and CDR2 sequences are WNHNN and SYGVQD (reference sequence). The V end lost 0 bases, the J end lost 5 bases, and 7 bases lay between the germline ends. CDR3 protein: CASSESGEYGYTF. The CDR3 region has the DNA TGCGCCAGCAGTGAGTCCGGGGAGTATGGCTACACCTTC.

The chain couples TRBV5-5 to TRBJ2-6; 7 bases line up with TRBD1. Germline V lookup: CDR1 SGHKS, CDR2 YYEKEE (reference sequence). The ends lost 0 bases at V and 2 bases at J; junction bases unmatched: 5. The CDR3 is 17 amino acids. DNA of the CDR3: TGTGCCAGCAGCTTGGGACAGGGAGAGGCTGGGGCCAACGTCCTGACTTTC. Its protein is CASSLGQGEAGANVLTF.

This chain joins TRBV28 and TRBJ2-7, with TRBD2 matching 9 bases. CDR1 MDHEN and CDR2 SYDVKM come from the germline V gene. The ends lost 1 base at V and 5 bases at J; junction bases unmatched: 6. The CDR3 covers 15 residues. The CDR3 DNA sequence: TGTGCCAGCAGTTTATCGGGGGTAGCGGGAGACGAGCAGTACTTC. Translated: CASSLSGVAGDEQYF.

This clone was detected once. The rearrangement uses TRBV6-5 and TRBJ2-7; 8 bases are a match to TRBD1. With V trimmed by 2 bases and J by 5 bases, 8 bases remained unmatched. CDR1 is MNHEY, CDR2 SVGAGI, per germline. The CDR3 spans 15 residues. The CDR3 DNA reads TGTGCCAGCAGTTACCTGGGGACAGGTAATAACGAGCAGTACTTC. Its protein product is CASSYLGTGNNEQYF.

V is TRBV3-1 (or the pseudogene TRBV3-2) and J is TRBJ2-1; no clear D gene. CDR1 and CDR2 (germline): LGHDT, YNNKEL (reference sequence). V was shortened by 2 bases and J by 0 bases, with 8 bases between the two germline ends. The CDR3 loop spans 15 amino acids. The CDR3 DNA follows: TGTGCCAGCAGCCAACCTGTGAGCTCCTACAATGAGCAGTTCTTC. It yields the protein CASSQPVSSYNEQFF.

The chain joins TRBV28 to TRBJ2-1; no firm D call. V was cut by 1 base and J by 9 bases, with 16 bases left in between. The V gene's germline CDR1 is MDHEN and CDR2 SYDVKM. The CDR3 consists of 15 residues. The CDR3 reads CASSLSGDWRGEQFF. CDR3 nucleotide sequence: TGTGCCAGCAGTTTATCGGGTGACTGGCGAGGTGAGCAGTTCTTC.

The gene calls are TRBV27 and TRBJ1-6; D is unclear. V lost 2 bases and J lost 9, with 11 bases in between. Germline assignment: CDR1 MNHEY and CDR2 SMNVEV (reference sequence). The CDR3 is 14 amino acids. Here the CDR3 reads CASSLERNGSPLHF. CDR3 DNA: TGTGCCAGCAGTTTAGAGAGGAACGGTTCACCCCTCCACTTT.

The V and J genes are TRBV2 and TRBJ2-3; 10 bases match TRBD2. This CDR3 is 14 amino acids long. Looked up from germline, CDR1 is SNHLY and CDR2 is FYNNEI. J gave up 4 bases and V 5 bases, and 3 bases lay outside the gene matches. CDR3: CASSTLAGADTQYF. The CDR3 DNA is TGTGCCAGCAGTACCCTAGCGGGGGCAGATACGCAGTATTTT.

The chain uses TRBV3-1 (or the pseudogene TRBV3-2) and TRBJ2-1; unclear D gene. The CDR3 contains 15 residues. The germline V gene has CDR1 LGHDT and CDR2 YNNKEL (reference sequence). Trimming removed 4 bases from V and 0 bases from J, with 10 bases in between. This CDR3 reads CASSPTSGSYNEQFF. The DNA of the CDR3 is TGTGCCAGCAGCCCGACATCCGGCTCCTACAATGAGCAGTTCTTC.

The chain combines TRBV29-1 with TRBJ2-2; D ambiguous. The V end lost 7 bases, the J end lost 1 base, and 7 bases lay between the germline ends. Germline values: CDR1 SQVTM, CDR2 ANQGSEA. The length of the CDR3 is 12 residues. DNA of the CDR3: TGCAGCGCGATGAGGAACACCGGGGAGCTGTTTTTT. It translates to CSAMRNTGELFF.

The chain has TRBV6-5 and TRBJ2-5; D is possibly TRBD1 (6 bases). Germline V gives CDR1 MNHEY, CDR2 SVGAGI. Trimming shortened V by 4 bases and J by 1 base, and 16 bases separated the two germline ends. CDR3 length: 16 residues. The CDR3 DNA sequence: TGTGCCAGCAGTTCCTACCCAGGGGTGGCCCAAGAGACCCAGTACTTC. This encodes CASSSYPGVAQETQYF.

This chain uses TRBV28 with TRBJ1-3; no clear D. The V and J ends lost 5 bases and 3 bases respectively, with 17 bases between them. Germline V lookup: CDR1 MDHEN, CDR2 SYDVKM. The CDR3 has 16 residues. The CDR3 spells CASSDTTATLGNTIYF. The CDR3 DNA sequence: TGTGCCAGCAGTGACACAACCGCCACCCTTGGAAACACCATATATTTT.

This chain joins TRBV19 and TRBJ1-5, with 7 bases lining up with TRBD1. With 5 bases clipped from V and 4 bases from J, the junction kept 14 bases outside the gene matches. This CDR3 has 17 residues. The germline gives CDR1 LNHDA, CDR2 SQIVND (reference sequence). The CDR3 is CASSPLARQGRNQPQHF. Written as DNA, the CDR3 is TGTGCCAGTAGTCCCCTCGCCCGACAGGGACGAAATCAGCCCCAGCATTTT.

Concerning this clone itself: Other DNA sequences from this sample encode an identical CDR3 as well. This chain connects TRBV18 to TRBJ2-3; D remains ambiguous. Germline values: CDR1 KGHSH, CDR2 LQKENI. This CDR3 is 13 amino acids long. V was trimmed by 0 bases and J by 6 bases, leaving 7 bases between them. This CDR3 is CASSPPTADTQYF. The CDR3 coding sequence is TGTGCCAGCTCACCACCGACTGCGGATACGCAGTATTTT.

This clone was recorded a few times. The junction does not match germline at one end; this may be a read error. The V call is TRBV9, the J call TRBJ2-7; D might be TRBD2 (6 bases). CDR1 SGDLS and CDR2 YYNGEE come from the germline V gene. The CDR3 has 12 residues. This CDR3 is CASSVVAGPLAF. In DNA form, the CDR3 reads TGTGCCAGCAGCGTAGTGGCGGGGCCCCTGGCCTTC.

The chain employs TRBV6-1 and TRBJ2-1; D is undetermined. This CDR3 comprises 15 residues. Trimming cost V 0 bases and J 5 bases, with 11 bases left between them. CDR1 and CDR2 from the germline V gene are MNHNS and SASEGT. DNA of the CDR3: TGTGCCAGCAGTGAAGCGGGTAGCACAAACAATGAGCAGTTCTTC. As protein: CASSEAGSTNNEQFF.